This T cell receptor (beta chain) was sequenced for a study of vaccination effects on CD4 cells after COVID-19. Study-wide points: Marked clonal contraction of both clone types appeared late after vaccination.

Ahead of sequencing, the ViraFEST assay grew antigen-specific CD4+ T cells using viral peptide pools. Investigators separated out CD4+ T cells once less than 11 days of culture had passed. Vaccine recipients lacked prior SARS-CoV-2 infection and had negative nucleocapsid antibodies. Some 2.2 million PBMC per well received 7.5 to 10 IU/ml IL-2 and 9 to 10 ug/ml peptides in culture. The length of the CDR3 is 15 residues. The trim removed 3 bases at V and 4 bases at J, leaving 7 bases unmatched. Germline V gives CDR1 DFQATT, CDR2 SNEGSKA (reference sequence). Notes on this clone: Its antigen remains unknown.

Repertoires were generated with immunoSEQ multiplex PCR, while TCRdb's copy carries only in-frame clones and drops some. Among tens of thousands of clones listed, roughly 70% were seen once. The clonotype comes from a human donor who received a COVID-19 vaccine. The rearrangement links TRBV20-1 to TRBJ2-2; 8 nucleotides line up with TRBD2. The sequences come from CD4+ T cells from PBMCs cultured with HCoV-229E spike peptides, collected before COVID-19 vaccination. The CDR3 spells CSASPILAGTGELFF. In nucleotides, the CDR3 is TGCAGTGCTAGTCCGATTCTAGCGGGCACCGGGGAGCTGTTTTTT.